One and the same sample provided the 30 T cell receptor beta chains below, sequenced in a study of shared clonotypes between healthy human individuals (TCRdb year 2020). The receptor library was made with the immunoSEQ multiplex PCR assay. In its TCRdb copy, this immuneACCESS table keeps in-frame sequences only and misses some clones. Where compared with another copy, unresolved V genes explain less than half of these, and the others have no known cause. This sample has roughly 1,000,000 clones in its table, and 75% to 85% of those were observed once. The ten biggest clones cover 0.6% to 0.7% of the sample. The material sequenced was memory CD4+ T cells from PBMCs. The sample's cell subset or site label, in plain terms: CD45RA-negative fraction. The receptors stem from a man aged 18-30 years in good health. Some clones in this sample may be carry-over from other donors' samples.

The chain uses TRBV11-2 and TRBJ2-7, with 10 bases that match TRBD1. CDR3 size: 15 residues. Trimming cost V 5 bases and J 4 bases; bases outside gene matches: 8. CDR1 is SGHAT, CDR2 FQNNGV, per germline. The DNA for the CDR3 is TGTGCCAGCAGCCGTACAGGACAGGGGGTATACGAGCAGTACTTC. Its protein is CASSRTGQGVYEQYF.

The chain uses TRBV28 and TRBJ2-3; D is ambiguous. Per germline, CDR1 MDHEN and CDR2 SYDVKM. V lost 6 bases to trimming and J lost 4 bases, with 5 bases between them. The CDR3 length is 11 residues. The chain's CDR3 is CASRKSDTQYF. The CDR3, as DNA: TGTGCCAGCAGAAAGTCAGATACGCAGTATTTT.

V and J are TRBV28 and TRBJ1-1; D is uncertain. The CDR3 consists of 11 residues. Germline-derived CDR1 and CDR2 are MDHEN and SYDVKM. Trimming removed 7 bases from V and 5 bases from J, with 8 bases in between. The CDR3 nucleotides are TGTGCCAGCACCACGGGGACTGAAGCTTTCTTT. It yields the protein CASTTGTEAFF.

V is TRBV15 and J is TRBJ2-7, with TRBD1 identical over 10 bases. CDR1 and CDR2 (germline): LNHNV, YYDKDF (reference sequence). The CDR3 length is 15 residues. Trimming cost V 1 base and J 3 bases; bases outside gene matches: 3. CDR3 amino acids: CATSRGGTGVYEQYF. The CDR3 coding sequence is TGTGCCACCAGCAGAGGGGGGACAGGGGTCTACGAGCAGTACTTC.

The chain joins TRBV9 to TRBJ2-7; 11 nucleotides match TRBD2. The CDR3 runs to 15 residues. Per the germline V gene, CDR1 is SGDLS and CDR2 is YYNGEE. After removal of 4 bases from V and 2 bases from J, the junction contained 5 bases not matched to a gene. The CDR3 DNA reads TGTGCCAGCAGCCCGGGACTAGCGGTGCCCTACGAGCAGTACTTC. Protein: CASSPGLAVPYEQYF. Full variable domain (outside the CDR3, taken from reference TRBV9 and TRBJ2-7): DSGVTQTPKHLITATGQRVTLRCSPRSGDLSVYWYQQSLDQGLQFLIQYYNGEERAKGNILERFSAQQFPDLHSELNLSSLELGDSALYFCASSPGLAVPYEQYFGPGTRLTVT.

This chain links TRBV28 with TRBJ2-3; the D is unclear. CDR1 MDHEN and CDR2 SYDVKM come from the germline V gene. CDR3 length: 12 amino acids. V was clipped by 5 bases and J by 6 bases, with 9 bases between them. CDR3 in DNA: TGTGCCAGCAGTACTATATGGGATACGCAGTATTTT. Amino acid sequence: CASSTIWDTQYF.

The rearrangement joins TRBV6-1 to TRBJ1-5, with D tentatively TRBD1 (5 bases). Germline values: CDR1 MNHNS, CDR2 SASEGT. The CDR3 extends over 14 amino acids. V was trimmed by 4 bases and J by 3 bases, leaving 10 bases between them. CDR3 in DNA: TGTGCCAGCAGTGCTCCGGGACTCAATCAGCCCCAGCATTTT. The encoded protein is CASSAPGLNQPQHF.

The CDR3 region has the DNA TGTGCCAGCAGCCCGCGGACAGGGCTCTACAATGAGCAGTTCTTC. It codes for CASSPRTGLYNEQFF. The gene calls are TRBV9 and TRBJ2-1; 8 nucleotides match TRBD1. Germline trimming cut 4 bases from V and 3 bases from J; bases unmatched to any gene: 6. From germline, CDR1 is SGDLS and CDR2 YYNGEE. This CDR3 spans 15 amino acids.

This clone has just one count. A far larger clone is off by one base, so a read error is likely. The chain joins TRBV28 to TRBJ1-4, with D hard to call. This CDR3 is 16 amino acids long. Germline V lookup: CDR1 MDHEN, CDR2 SYDVKM. The CDR3 reads CASSPVRPATNEELFF. The CDR3 DNA is TGTGCCAGCAGCCCAGTTCGACCCGCAACTAATGAAGAACTGTTTTTT. Full variable domain (missing parts from reference TRBV28 and TRBJ1-4): DVKVTQSSRYLVKRTGEKVFLECVQDMDHENMFWYRQDPGLGLRLIYFSYDVKMKEKGDIPEGYSVSREKKERFSLILESASTNQTSMYLCASSPVRPATNEELFFGSGTQLSVL.

V and J are TRBV5-6 and TRBJ2-1; 8 nucleotides agree with TRBD1. J lost 2 bases, V lost 3 bases, and 7 bases had no gene match. This CDR3 has 16 amino acids. The V gene's germline CDR1 is SGHDT and CDR2 YYEEEE. The CDR3 loop reads CASSSRGPSPYNEQFF. The CDR3 DNA reads as TGTGCCAGCAGCTCCAGGGGGCCTAGCCCCTACAATGAGCAGTTCTTC.

For this clone: The same CDR3 can be traced to other DNA sequences in this sample. The gene calls are TRBV9 and TRBJ1-2, with a possible D match to TRBD1 (5 bases). Trimming took 0 bases from V and 4 from J, leaving 10 bases between them. The CDR3 spans 14 residues. Germline CDR1 SGDLS, CDR2 YYNGEE. CDR3 sequence (DNA): TGTGCCAGCAGCGTAGATCGGGGCAGCTATGGCTACACCTTC. It is translated as CASSVDRGSYGYTF.

The chain recombines TRBV4-2 with TRBJ1-4; D remains ambiguous. The CDR3 spans 12 residues. Germline CDR1 reads LGHNA; CDR2 reads YNFKEQ. The germline V and J ends were trimmed by 4 bases and 5 bases, with 5 bases remaining between them. The CDR3 reads CASSRVNEKLFF. The CDR3 DNA sequence: TGTGCCAGCAGCCGGGTAAATGAAAAACTGTTTTTT.

The J gene is TRBJ2-3, the V gene TRBV11-2; 9 positions match TRBD2. V dropped 0 bases and J dropped 2; count of bases not matched to a gene: 6. The CDR3 is 17 amino acids. Germline lookup yields CDR1 SGHAT and CDR2 FQNNGV. The CDR3: CASSLDQTSGFTDTQYF. The CDR3 region has the DNA TGTGCCAGCAGCTTAGATCAGACTAGCGGATTCACAGATACGCAGTATTTT.

This sequence joins TRBV6-1 and TRBJ2-7; 7 nucleotides agree with TRBD1. From germline, CDR1 is MNHNS and CDR2 SASEGT. The CDR3 totals 14 residues. The V and J ends lost 5 bases and 8 bases, in that order; junction bases with no gene match: 12. This CDR3 reads CASSKTGTDDKQYF. CDR3 coding DNA: TGTGCCAGCAGTAAAACCGGGACAGACGACAAGCAGTACTTC.

Details on this clone: Other DNA sequences within the sample encode an identical CDR3. The CDR3 DNA is TGTGCCAGCAGCCCTCAGGTCTCTGGGGCCAACGTCCTGACTTTC. The encoded protein is CASSPQVSGANVLTF. The rearrangement joins TRBV7-3 to TRBJ2-6; D is ambiguous. CDR1 is SGHTA and CDR2 is FQGTGA in the germline V gene. V gave up 5 bases and J gave up 0 bases, with 8 bases separating them. The CDR3 is 15 amino acids.

This chain connects TRBV7-3 to TRBJ2-1; D is unresolved. CDR3 size: 13 residues. In germline, CDR1 is SGHTA, CDR2 FQGTGA. V lost 5 bases, J lost 9 bases, and 14 bases lay in between. The CDR3 is CASSPYTGGEQFF. CDR3 sequence (DNA): TGTGCCAGCAGCCCCTATACGGGCGGTGAGCAGTTCTTC.

This chain links TRBV10-3 with TRBJ2-7; D is possibly TRBD2 (6 bases). Germline V CDR1 and CDR2: ENHRY, SYGVKD. This CDR3 has 15 amino acids. Trimming pared 4 bases from V and 4 bases from J, leaving 17 bases between. Here the CDR3 DNA reads TGTGCCATCAGTGCGGGGACGACCGGGGGATACGAGCAGTACTTC. Translating gives CAISAGTTGGYEQYF.

This clone has a handful of counts. This chain uses TRBV7-8 with TRBJ1-5; 7 bases line up with TRBD1. With V trimmed by 6 bases and J by 4 bases, 9 bases remained unmatched. The CDR3 has 15 amino acids. Germline CDR1 SGHVS, CDR2 FQNEAQ. The CDR3 bases are TGTGCCAGCAGGGCACAGGGGAGAAGAAATCAGCCCCAGCATTTT. Amino acid sequence: CASRAQGRRNQPQHF.

Details on this clone: Since a much larger clone is just one base distant, this may be a read error. The conserved phenylalanine or tryptophan normally closing the CDR3 is absent here, so this likely arose from a read error. The chain joins TRBV29-1 to TRBJ1-2; 7 bases fit TRBD1. The CDR3 sequence is 13 residues long. Germline lookup yields CDR1 SQVTM and CDR2 ANQGSEA. With 7 bases clipped from V and 5 bases from J, the junction kept 10 bases outside the gene matches. CDR3 bases: TGCAGCGCCCTCGGAACAGGGGCATATGGCTACACCCTC. This translates into CSALGTGAYGYTL.

The chain joins TRBV28 to TRBJ2-2; D gene unclear. Germline V gene data show CDR1 as MDHEN and CDR2 as SYDVKM. CDR3 length: 15 residues. V lost 6 bases and J lost 0, with 11 bases in between. The CDR3 spells CASSLWAANTGELFF. DNA for the CDR3: TGTGCCAGCAGCCTCTGGGCAGCGAACACCGGGGAGCTGTTTTTT.

The chain carries TRBV6-1 and TRBJ2-3; unclear D gene. Germline loops: CDR1 MNHNS, CDR2 SASEGT. Trimming removed 5 bases from V and 6 bases from J, with 12 bases in between. The CDR3 extends over 13 amino acids. CDR3 nucleotide sequence: TGTGCCAGCAGTCCCCCGGATAGGGATACGCAGTATTTT. The encoded protein is CASSPPDRDTQYF.

The J gene is TRBJ2-5, the V gene TRBV4-2, with a tentative D call TRBD1 (6 bases). This CDR3 has 15 residues. Germline V lookup: CDR1 LGHNA, CDR2 YNFKEQ. The V gene lost 7 bases and the J gene lost 2 bases, with 17 bases spanning the gap. The CDR3, as DNA: TGTGCCAGCACCCCGTCCTGGGGGCGGCAAGAGACCCAGTACTTC. Protein: CASTPSWGRQETQYF.

V gene TRBV6-5 combines with J gene TRBJ1-1, with D perhaps matching TRBD1 (6 bases). The CDR3 is 15 amino acids. Trimming shortened V by 2 bases and J by 8 bases, and 18 bases separated the two germline ends. The germline V gene encodes CDR1 MNHEY and CDR2 SVGAGI. The CDR3 loop is CASSYSRGGGLEAFF. Written as DNA, the CDR3 is TGTGCCAGCAGTTACAGTCGGGGAGGGGGGCTAGAAGCTTTCTTT.

The rearrangement uses TRBV5-1 and TRBJ1-2, with 8 positions matching TRBD1. Germline assignment: CDR1 SGHRS and CDR2 YFSETQ. This CDR3 has 14 residues. V gave up 4 bases and J gave up 6 bases; unmatched junction bases: 8. In DNA form, the CDR3 reads TGCGCCAGCAGCGCGGGACAGGAGGTGAATGGCTACACCTTC. Protein sequence: CASSAGQEVNGYTF.

The gene calls are TRBV6-1 and TRBJ1-2; perhaps TRBD1 as D (6 bases). V was pared by 9 bases and J by 5 bases, with 22 bases between. CDR1 is MNHNS, CDR2 SASEGT, per germline. The CDR3 runs to 15 residues. In nucleotides, the CDR3 is TGTGCCAGTCAGGAGGGGGTCAGAGGCGGTTATGGCTACACCTTC. It yields the protein CASQEGVRGGYGYTF.

This clone showed up just a few times. The chain joins TRBV7-2 to TRBJ1-1; D gene ambiguous. CDR3 length equals 17 residues. V lost 5 bases and J 6 bases, leaving 25 bases between the germline ends. Germline V gene sequence: CDR1 SGHTA, CDR2 FQGNSA. CDR3 loop: CASSPARRLAAQAEAFF. The CDR3, as DNA: TGTGCCAGCAGCCCAGCGCGGAGACTCGCCGCCCAAGCTGAAGCTTTCTTT.

V is TRBV7-2 and J is TRBJ2-5, with 9 bases aligning to TRBD2. The CDR3 loop spans 14 amino acids. Trimming cost V 3 bases and J 5 bases; bases outside gene matches: 4. From germline, CDR1 is SGHTA and CDR2 FQGNSA. CDR3 residues: CASSFSGSGETQYF. The CDR3 DNA sequence: TGTGCCAGCAGCTTTAGCGGGAGCGGTGAGACCCAGTACTTC. Full variable domain (missing parts from reference TRBV7-2 and TRBJ2-5): GAGVSQSPSNKVTEKGKDVELRCDPISGHTALYWYRQSLGQGLEFLIYFQGNSAPDKSGLPSDRFSAERTGGSVSTLTIQRTQQEDSAVYLCASSFSGSGETQYFGPGTRLLVL.

The rearrangement uses TRBV5-1 and TRBJ2-2; no clear D. The CDR3 extends over 13 amino acids. Germline loops: CDR1 SGHRS, CDR2 YFSETQ. V shed 4 bases and J shed 6 bases, with 10 bases lying between them. The CDR3 reads CASSQRPPGELFF. CDR3 in DNA: TGCGCCAGCAGCCAGCGTCCACCCGGGGAGCTGTTTTTT.

Written as DNA, the CDR3 is TGTGCCAGCACCGCGACAGGGGCCATCAGCTCTGGGGCCAACGTCCTGACTTTC. Protein product: CASTATGAISSGANVLTF. This rearrangement joins TRBV2 to TRBJ2-6; 8 positions match TRBD1. This CDR3 spans 18 amino acids. Germline loops: CDR1 SNHLY, CDR2 FYNNEI. After removal of 7 bases from V and 0 bases from J, the junction contained 11 bases not matched to a gene. Variable domain in full (rest from reference TRBV2 and TRBJ2-6): EPEVTQTPSHQVTQMGQEVILRCVPISNHLYFYWYRQILGQKVEFLVSFYNNEISEKSEIFDDQFSVERPDGSNFTLKIRSTKLEDSAMYFCASTATGAISSGANVLTFGAGSRLTVL.

The CDR3 here is CASKAAGRLQETQYF. CDR3 coding DNA: TGTGCCAGCAAGGCAGCAGGGAGGCTACAAGAGACCCAGTACTTC. The chain recombines TRBV28 with TRBJ2-5; maybe TRBD2 (6 bases). V was pared by 7 bases and J by 2 bases, with 17 bases between. The CDR3 covers 15 residues. Germline V gives CDR1 MDHEN, CDR2 SYDVKM.